The entry that follows covers one T cell receptor (beta chain) sequence. Its antigen remains unidentified. By phenotype, naive CD8+ T cells were CD45RO-CCR7+CD27+CD95-. This sample is part of a study of CXCR3-negative and CXCR3-positive naive CD8 T cells. Across the whole study: Collectively, the libraries yielded about 140 million TRB reads in total, at about 1.5 +/- 0.3 million per library. Whole-study findings and limits: CXCR3-positive naive cells carried more hydrophobic TRB CDR3s than CXCR3-negative naive cells did.

The libraries of TRB cDNA were constructed through 5' RACE using UMI labels. No DNA is given; TCRdb re-called the 5' RACE reads and lists each CDR3 protein once. The sample holds some 120,000 distinct CDR3 sequences. The length of the CDR3 is 14 residues. CDR1 ENHRY and CDR2 SYGVKD come from the germline V gene. This clonotype originated in a human donor in good health. Some clones in this sample may be carry-over from other donors' samples. The specimen was naive CXCR3+ CD8+ T cells from blood. Subset meaning: CD45RO-CCR7+CD27+CD95- naive CD8+ T cells expressing CXCR3 (TNR3+). The chain is built from TRBV10-3 and TRBJ2-7; TCRdb returns TRBD1, unconfirmable since there is no DNA. CDR3 amino acids: CAISGTGESYEQYF.